These 30 T cell receptor beta chains were all obtained from the same sample, sequenced in a study of blood T cell repertoires in COVID-19 (dated by TCRdb to the early 2020s). Library preparation used the immunoSEQ multiplex PCR assay. TCRdb retrieved this table from immuneACCESS and kept in-frame rearrangements only. Not all clones are present; in checked studies, unresolved V genes account for under half, and no reason is known for the remainder. Present in this sample are about 190,000 clones, roughly 80% of which were seen just once. Around 6.5% of the sample is held by the ten biggest clonotypes. What was sequenced was peripheral blood. Source of these receptors: a woman aged 40 to 50 with acute or convalescent COVID-19.

CDR3 in amino acids: CASRRGLAGGPGEQFF. The CDR3 region has the DNA TGTGCCAGCAGGCGTGGACTAGCGGGGGGGCCGGGGGAGCAGTTCTTC. This chain joins TRBV2 and TRBJ2-1; TRBD2 matches 15 bases. Germline CDR1 reads SNHLY; CDR2 reads FYNNEI. Trimming removed 6 bases from V and 10 bases from J; junction bases left unmatched: 10. The CDR3 contains 16 residues.

V is TRBV2 and J is TRBJ2-2; 12 bases are shared with TRBD1. CDR1 and CDR2 from the germline V gene are SNHLY and FYNNEI. V shed 5 bases, J shed 7 bases, and the junction held 5 bases outside the gene matches. The CDR3 totals 15 residues. The CDR3 DNA sequence: TGTGCCAGCAGTTGGGGACAGGGGGCCGTCGGGGAGCTGTTTTTT. As protein: CASSWGQGAVGELFF.

This clone has a single count. The V call is TRBV19, the J call TRBJ1-4, with D perhaps matching TRBD1 (6 bases). With 6 bases removed from V and 6 bases from J, the gap between germline ends came to 20 bases. CDR1 and CDR2 (germline): LNHDA, SQIVND (reference sequence). The CDR3 has 16 residues. CDR3 DNA sequence: TGTGCCAGTAGGCCTAACCGGGGGGCTTCAGATGAAAAACTGTTTTTT. It codes for CASRPNRGASDEKLFF.

CDR3 region: CASSLVYDPSTGGNQPQHF. CDR3 sequence (DNA): TGCGCCAGCAGCTTGGTCTACGACCCTAGCACGGGTGGTAATCAGCCCCAGCATTTT. The chain joins TRBV5-1 to TRBJ1-5, with unresolved D. Germline CDR1 and CDR2: SGHRS and YFSETQ. Trimming cost V 0 bases and J 4 bases, with 23 bases left between them. The CDR3 loop spans 19 amino acids.

This clone has a handful of counts. The rearrangement uses TRBV7-8 and TRBJ1-6; 10 bases align to TRBD1. The CDR3 contains 19 residues. V was pared by 4 bases and J by 1 base, with 10 bases of the junction left unmatched. Germline-derived CDR1 and CDR2 are SGHVS and FQNEAQ. CDR3: CASSSPGQGTDSYNSPLHF. The CDR3 DNA sequence: TGTGCCAGCAGCTCACCGGGACAGGGGACGGATTCCTATAATTCACCCCTCCACTTT.

The J gene is TRBJ2-1, the V gene TRBV11-2; 7 positions agree with TRBD2. Germline CDR1 SGHAT, CDR2 FQNNGV. V shed 3 bases, J shed 10 bases, and the junction held 3 bases outside the gene matches. The CDR3 totals 12 residues. The chain's CDR3 is CASSLEAGEQFF. CDR3 DNA: TGTGCCAGCAGCTTGGAAGCGGGGGAGCAGTTCTTC.

This clone showed up just once. The V gene is TRBV10-3, the J gene TRBJ2-1; D unclear. With 6 bases removed from V and 6 bases from J, the gap between germline ends came to 9 bases. CDR1 and CDR2 (germline): ENHRY, SYGVKD. There are 12 residues in the CDR3. CDR3 residues: CAIRSTTNEQFF. The CDR3 DNA reads as TGTGCCATCAGATCCACTACCAATGAGCAGTTCTTC.

This clone occurred a few times. The rearrangement links TRBV5-6 to TRBJ1-2; D not resolved. Trimming took 0 bases from V and 8 from J, leaving 8 bases between them. Germline assignment: CDR1 SGHDT and CDR2 YYEEEE. The CDR3 runs to 12 residues. The CDR3 sequence: CASSLGLWGYTF. The DNA of the CDR3 is TGTGCCAGCAGCTTGGGGCTTTGGGGCTACACCTTC.

This clone occurred once. This chain joins TRBV5-5 and TRBJ1-4; 7 nucleotides line up with TRBD1. In germline, CDR1 is SGHKS, CDR2 YYEKEE (reference sequence). Trimming took 0 bases from V and 6 from J; bases not matched to a gene: 2. This CDR3 region has 14 residues. DNA of the CDR3: TGTGCCAGCAGCTTGGACAGGGGTGATGAAAAACTGTTTTTT. It translates to CASSLDRGDEKLFF.

The V gene is TRBV19, the J gene TRBJ2-1, with 7 positions matching TRBD2. The germline V gene encodes CDR1 LNHDA and CDR2 SQIVND (reference sequence). V was clipped by 4 bases and J by 7 bases; unmatched bases: 7. This CDR3 has 14 amino acids. Here the CDR3 DNA reads TGTGCCAGTAGTACACCGGGAGGAGGTAATGAGCAGTTCTTC. This encodes CASSTPGGGNEQFF.

The chain uses TRBV10-3 and TRBJ2-2; 7 positions match TRBD2. Germline values: CDR1 ENHRY, CDR2 SYGVKD. The CDR3 extends over 14 amino acids. Unmatched junction bases numbered 8, after V lost 11 bases and J lost 2 bases. CDR3 bases: TGTGCCGTCACCGGGACTACTAACACCGGGGAGCTGTTTTTT. Translated: CAVTGTTNTGELFF.

The chain couples TRBV3-1 (or the pseudogene TRBV3-2) to TRBJ2-3, with D possibly being TRBD2 (6 bases). Trimming took 3 bases from V and 0 from J, leaving 10 bases between them. The V gene's germline CDR1 is LGHDT and CDR2 YNNKEL (reference sequence). The CDR3 totals 15 residues. DNA for the CDR3: TGTGCCAGCAGCCATCGGGGGTTGAGCACAGATACGCAGTATTTT. Translated: CASSHRGLSTDTQYF.

The V gene is TRBV30, the J gene TRBJ2-7, with D possibly matching TRBD2 (5 bases). This CDR3 region has 13 residues. The V end lost 1 base, the J end lost 7 bases, and 14 bases lay between the germline ends. Germline-derived CDR1 and CDR2 are GTSNPN and SVGIG (reference sequence). CDR3 sequence (DNA): TGTGCCTGGAGTGCCTTCGATTCGGGGGAGCAGTACTTC. Translated, it gives CAWSAFDSGEQYF.

J is TRBJ1-1 and V is TRBV5-5, with a possible D match to TRBD1 (6 bases). This CDR3 is 15 amino acids long. V was trimmed by 4 bases and J by 0 bases, leaving 13 bases between them. Germline V gene data show CDR1 as SGHKS and CDR2 as YYEKEE (reference sequence). CDR3 region: CASSRPTGLNTEAFF. The DNA for the CDR3 is TGTGCCAGCAGCCGACCGACAGGCCTGAACACTGAAGCTTTCTTT.

This chain links TRBV30 with TRBJ1-4; TRBD1 agrees at 9 bases. Germline trimming cut 2 bases from V and 8 bases from J; bases unmatched to any gene: 9. CDR3 size: 15 residues. Per the germline V gene, CDR1 is GTSNPN and CDR2 is SVGIG (reference sequence). DNA for the CDR3: TGTGCCTGGAGTCCAAAGGACAGGGGAGGCGAAAAACTGTTTTTT. Its protein is CAWSPKDRGGEKLFF.

The V call is TRBV27, the J call TRBJ2-7; a weak D match, TRBD1 (6 bases). The CDR3 is 13 residues long. V lost 4 bases to trimming and J lost 7 bases, with 14 bases between them. CDR1 and CDR2 from the germline V gene are MNHEY and SMNVEV (reference sequence). The CDR3 DNA reads as TGTGCCAGCAGTTGGGGGCCAGGGAAAGAGCAGTACTTC. Translating it yields CASSWGPGKEQYF.

CDR3 DNA: TGTGCCAGCGGGGCCGATTCGCAGTATTTT. Protein product: CASGADSQYF. The J gene is TRBJ2-3, the V gene TRBV7-9, with TRBD1 as a possible D gene (5 bases). V was trimmed by 8 bases and J by 10 bases, leaving 10 bases between them. The germline V gene has CDR1 SEHNR and CDR2 FQNEAQ (reference sequence). CDR3 size: 10 residues.

This clone came up a few times. This sequence joins TRBV29-1 and TRBJ2-5; TRBD1 agrees at 8 bases. This CDR3 contains 12 residues. Germline CDR1 is SQVTM and CDR2 is ANQGSEA. Unmatched junction bases numbered 3, after V lost 7 bases and J lost 2 bases. For the CDR3, the DNA is TGCAGCGGGAGACAGGGGCAAGAGACCCAGTACTTC. Residues: CSGRQGQETQYF.

The genes are TRBV12-3 or TRBV12-4 and TRBJ2-1; TRBD1 matches 8 bases. This CDR3 comprises 13 residues. Trimming took 5 bases from V and 3 from J; bases not matched to a gene: 0. For the CDR3, the DNA is TGTGCCAGCAGTGGACAGGGCTACAATGAGCAGTTCTTC. Residues: CASSGQGYNEQFF.

This clone appeared a single time. The genes are TRBV5-1 and TRBJ2-5; D possibly corresponds to TRBD1 (6 bases). V shed 6 bases and J shed 1 base, with 16 bases lying between them. Germline V lookup: CDR1 SGHRS, CDR2 YFSETQ. This CDR3 contains 15 residues. CDR3: CASKTYRDVQETQYF. The CDR3 DNA follows: TGCGCCAGCAAAACTTACAGGGACGTCCAAGAGACCCAGTACTTC.

This chain joins TRBV3-1 (or the pseudogene TRBV3-2) and TRBJ1-2, with TRBD1 identical over 7 bases. Germline V CDR1 and CDR2: LGHDT, YNNKEL (reference sequence). The CDR3 totals 14 residues. The trim removed 5 bases at V and 4 bases at J, leaving 7 bases unmatched. The CDR3 reads CASSARQGPYGYTF. CDR3 bases: TGTGCCAGCAGCGCGCGACAGGGCCCCTATGGCTACACCTTC.

This chain uses TRBV5-1 with TRBJ2-1; D unclear. V was pared by 4 bases and J by 8 bases, with 13 bases between. The length of the CDR3 is 13 residues. Germline CDR1 SGHRS, CDR2 YFSETQ. The CDR3 DNA reads as TGCGCCAGCAGCATTTTGCGGAGCGATGAGCAGTTCTTC. It yields the protein CASSILRSDEQFF.

This clone was recorded at least ten times. V is TRBV7-9 and J is TRBJ2-1, with D uncertain. This CDR3 has 15 amino acids. Germline-derived CDR1 and CDR2 are SEHNR and FQNEAQ (reference sequence). V lost 5 bases, J lost 0 bases, and 11 bases lay in between. The CDR3: CASSPAGSSYNEQFF. CDR3 bases: TGTGCCAGCAGCCCCGCAGGCAGCTCCTACAATGAGCAGTTCTTC. The complete variable domain, with remaining parts taken from reference TRBV7-9 and TRBJ2-1, reads DTGVSQNPRHKITKRGQNVTFRCDPISEHNRLYWYRQTLGQGPEFLTYFQNEAQLEKSRLLSDRFSAERPKGSFSTLEIQRTEQGDSAMYLCASSPAGSSYNEQFFGPGTRLTVL.

The chain combines TRBV15 with TRBJ1-2; TRBD1 is a possible D gene (5 bases). The germline V gene encodes CDR1 LNHNV and CDR2 YYDKDF (reference sequence). V was shortened by 3 bases and J by 3 bases, with 20 bases between the two germline ends. The CDR3 consists of 17 residues. CDR3 residues: CATSSPGGDFFYYGYTF. CDR3 bases: TGTGCCACCAGCAGCCCGGGGGGGGACTTTTTTTACTATGGCTACACCTTC.

The V call is TRBV7-2, the J call TRBJ1-2, with 9 bases aligning to TRBD1. Germline V gene lookup returns CDR1 SGHTA and CDR2 FQGNSA. V lost 5 bases and J lost 3; bases outside the gene matches: 10. This CDR3 has 16 residues. CDR3 in amino acids: CASSPSGTGRDYGYTF. CDR3 nucleotide sequence: TGTGCCAGCAGCCCCTCCGGGACAGGGAGGGACTATGGCTACACCTTC.

The chain carries TRBV18 and TRBJ2-3, with 8 bases fitting TRBD2. The V gene's germline CDR1 is KGHSH and CDR2 LQKENI. The CDR3 extends over 15 amino acids. V lost 3 bases to trimming and J lost 5 bases; unmatched junction nucleotides: 7. CDR3 bases: TGTGCCAGCTCACCCAGGAGCGGGGGCGGAGATACGCAGTATTTT. It is translated as CASSPRSGGGDTQYF.

The V and J genes are TRBV9 and TRBJ2-3, with a possible D match to TRBD2 (6 bases). In germline, CDR1 is SGDLS, CDR2 YYNGEE. V was shortened by 7 bases and J by 3 bases, with 18 bases between the two germline ends. CDR3 size: 15 residues. CDR3: CASEGSGVVTDTQYF. DNA for the CDR3: TGTGCCAGCGAGGGGTCGGGAGTGGTAACAGATACGCAGTATTTT.

The chain employs TRBV18 and TRBJ1-2; TRBD1 aligns across 7 bases. The ends lost 3 bases at V and 8 bases at J; junction bases unmatched: 9. The CDR3 extends over 14 amino acids. CDR1 and CDR2 from the germline V gene are KGHSH and LQKENI. This chain's CDR3 is CASSPGTAPGGYTF. The CDR3 DNA follows: TGTGCCAGCTCACCTGGGACAGCACCTGGGGGCTACACCTTC.

J is TRBJ2-3 and V is TRBV6-5; 8 positions agree with TRBD1. This CDR3 region has 13 residues. J was trimmed by 14 bases and V by 2 bases; bases with no gene match: 9. The germline CDR1 and CDR2 sequences are MNHEY and SVGAGI. CDR3 region: CASSYIGQGRLYF. CDR3 nucleotide sequence: TGTGCCAGCAGTTACATCGGACAGGGTAGGCTGTATTTT.

Note on this clone: A junction end diverges from the germline sequence, so it may reflect a read error. The chain recombines TRBV7-7 with TRBJ2-2, with D possibly TRBD1 on 6 matching bases. Per germline, CDR1 SSHAT and CDR2 FNYEAQ (reference sequence). The CDR3 is made up of 20 amino acids. CDR3: CASTIAPRATGSTGTGELFF. The CDR3, as DNA: TGTGCTAGCACGATCGCCCCGCGGGCCACAGGGTCTACTGGGACCGGGGAGCTGTTTTTT. The complete variable domain, with remaining parts taken from reference TRBV7-7 and TRBJ2-2, reads GAGVSQSPRYKVTKRGQDVTLRCDPISSHATLYWYQQALGQGPEFLTYFNYEAQPDKSGLPSDRFSAERPEGSISTLTIQRTEQRDSAMYRCASTIAPRATGSTGTGELFFGEGSRLTVL.